This entry lists 15 T cell receptor beta chains sequenced from one sample in a study of beta chain features in type 1 diabetes (dated by TCRdb to about 2018). To prepare the library, the immunoSEQ multiplex PCR assay was applied. All of the isolated RNA was reverse transcribed with the High Capacity cDNA Reverse Transcription Kit, so expressed TCRB transcripts were sequenced. TCRdb limited this immuneACCESS table to in-frame rearrangements with V and J called. A share of clones is missing; checked studies link under half to unresolved V genes, and the rest is unexplained. The sample table records fewer than 650,000 clones; roughly 16% of these occur just once. About 0.097% of the sample is taken by the ten largest. Sequencing was carried out using naive CD4+ T cells from blood. The cell subset or site label, as the study defines it: true naive CD4+ T cells. These TCRs come from a man aged 18 to 35 in good health.

This chain's CDR3 is CASSFPGHSNYGYTF. CDR3 sequence (DNA): TGTGCCAGCAGCTTTCCGGGACACTCAAACTATGGCTACACCTTC. This chain joins TRBV5-6 and TRBJ1-2; a possible D gene is TRBD1 (6 bases). This CDR3 has 15 amino acids. Germline-derived CDR1 and CDR2 are SGHDT and YYEEEE. The germline V and J ends were trimmed by 2 bases and 2 bases, with 13 bases remaining between them. Supplemented by reference TRBV5-6 and TRBJ1-2, the full variable domain reads DAGVTQSPTHLIKTRGQQVTLRCSPKSGHDTVSWYQQALGQGPQFIFQYYEEEERQRGNFPDRFSGHQFPNYSSELNVNALLLGDSALYLCASSFPGHSNYGYTFGSGTRLTVV.

The chain is built from TRBV7-2 and TRBJ2-5, with D possibly called TRBD1 or TRBD2 (6 bases each). V gave up 5 bases and J gave up 7 bases, with 14 bases separating them. The CDR3 covers 13 residues. CDR1 is SGHTA, CDR2 FQGNSA, per germline. The CDR3: CASSTQGGGTQYF. In DNA, the CDR3 is TGTGCCAGCAGCACACAAGGAGGGGGGACCCAGTACTTC.

Concerning this clone itself: An end of the junction differs from the germline gene, which may be a read error. The CDR3 nucleotides are TGTGCCAGCAGCCAAGATTGGGTCGGGACTAGCGGGAACGACCTCACCCCCTTC. Protein sequence: CASSQDWVGTSGNDLTPF. The gene calls are TRBV4-2 and TRBJ2-7; 13 positions match TRBD2. CDR3 length: 18 residues. The V gene's germline CDR1 is LGHNA and CDR2 YNFKEQ.

This clone was observed a few times. The V and J genes are TRBV28 and TRBJ1-1; no firm D call. V was trimmed by 6 bases and J by 3 bases, leaving 23 bases between them. The CDR3 runs to 17 residues. Germline CDR1 MDHEN, CDR2 SYDVKM. The CDR3 sequence is CASSPKSLWAAYTEAFF. DNA for the CDR3: TGTGCCAGCAGCCCTAAGAGTTTATGGGCAGCCTACACTGAAGCTTTCTTT.

This clone showed up just a few times. The chain couples TRBV20-1 to TRBJ1-2, with D possibly TRBD1 on 6 matching bases. The CDR3 contains 11 residues. The germline gives CDR1 DFQATT, CDR2 SNEGSKA (reference sequence). V lost 6 bases and J 6 bases, leaving 11 bases between the germline ends. In DNA, the CDR3 is TGCAGTGCATCCCGGGACAATGGCTACACCTTC. It encodes CSASRDNGYTF.

The chain employs TRBV20-1 and TRBJ1-1; D remains unclear. CDR3 length: 11 amino acids. V shed 7 bases and J shed 5 bases, with 11 bases lying between them. Germline values: CDR1 DFQATT, CDR2 SNEGSKA (reference sequence). CDR3 in DNA: TGCAGTGGAGGAATAGGGACTGAAGCTTTCTTT. It yields the protein CSGGIGTEAFF.

The rearrangement links TRBV21-1 to TRBJ2-7. TRBV21-1 is shown as a pseudogene. This CDR3 has 14 amino acids. In DNA, the CDR3 is TGTGCCAGCAGCAAATCTAACGGATCCTACGAGCAGTACTTC. It specifies CASSKSNGSYEQYF.

This clone was observed a few times. The chain uses TRBV5-4 and TRBJ2-5, with no clear D. This CDR3 region has 11 residues. V was shortened by 7 bases and J by 4 bases, with 8 bases between the two germline ends. Germline V lookup: CDR1 SGHNT, CDR2 YYREEE (reference sequence). The CDR3 nucleotides read TGTGCCAGCCACACGAGAGAGACCCAGTACTTC. Residues: CASHTRETQYF.

Details on this clone: One end of the junction fails to match germline, which may point to a read error. Other DNA sequences in the sample encode the same CDR3. J is TRBJ2-1 and V is TRBV18; the D is unclear. CDR3 length equals 13 residues. The germline CDR1 and CDR2 sequences are KGHSH and LQKENI. The DNA for the CDR3 is TGTGCCAGCTCACCCCAAAGGGCAAATGAACAGTTCTTC. Its protein is CASSPQRANEQFF.

This chain connects TRBV28 to TRBJ2-7; TRBD1 matches 10 bases. The CDR3 sequence is 16 residues long. The V gene end was trimmed by 3 bases and the J gene end by 1 base; junction bases not matched to a gene: 6. CDR1 MDHEN and CDR2 SYDVKM come from the germline V gene. This CDR3 is CASSLAGQGSSYEQYF. Here the CDR3 DNA reads TGTGCCAGCAGTTTGGCGGGACAGGGGTCTTCCTACGAGCAGTACTTC.

In its sample, this clone was seen a few times. J is TRBJ2-4 and V is TRBV28; TRBD2 aligns across 8 bases. CDR1 and CDR2 (germline): MDHEN, SYDVKM. The CDR3 contains 14 residues. J was trimmed by 5 bases and V by 6 bases; bases with no gene match: 6. The chain's CDR3 is CASRPGTRQNIQYF. CDR3 nucleotides: TGTGCCAGCAGACCCGGGACTAGACAAAACATTCAGTACTTC.

This clone was seen a handful of times. The chain recombines TRBV4-1 with TRBJ2-2; D is possibly TRBD1 (5 bases). CDR3 length: 15 residues. The germline V and J ends were trimmed by 4 bases and 3 bases, with 12 bases remaining between them. Germline V CDR1 and CDR2: MGHRA, YSYEKL. As DNA, the CDR3 is TGCGCCAGCAGCCCTAGGGGTCGGGACACCGGGGAGCTGTTTTTT. It codes for CASSPRGRDTGELFF.

This clone was counted only a few times. This chain connects TRBV5-1 to TRBJ2-5, with a possible D match to TRBD1 (6 bases). Trimming removed 4 bases at V and 3 bases at J, with 10 bases between. CDR3 length: 13 residues. Germline V lookup: CDR1 SGHRS, CDR2 YFSETQ. CDR3 residues: CASSPGQKETQYF. The DNA of the CDR3 is TGCGCCAGCAGCCCCGGACAGAAAGAGACCCAGTACTTC.

This clone was counted only a few times. V is TRBV5-1 and J is TRBJ2-7; tentatively, D is TRBD1 (7 bases). Deletions cut 1 base from V and 1 base from J, with 12 bases between. Germline values: CDR1 SGHRS, CDR2 YFSETQ. CDR3 length: 15 amino acids. The CDR3 DNA follows: TGCGCCAGCAGCTTGACCCCAGGGGGGTCCTACGAGCAGTACTTC. This codes for CASSLTPGGSYEQYF.

Remarks on this clone: This CDR3 is also generated by other DNA sequences in the sample. The chain uses TRBV29-1 and TRBJ1-5; TRBD1 is a possible D gene (6 bases). The CDR3 consists of 12 residues. V was pared by 6 bases and J by 4 bases, with 10 bases between. CDR1 is SQVTM, CDR2 ANQGSEA, per germline. CDR3 in DNA: TGCAGCGTAGTTCAGGGGAATCAGCCCCAGCATTTT. This sequence encodes CSVVQGNQPQHF.